This TCR beta chain was identified during a study of T cell repertoires in aging, cancer and after chemotherapy. There are 15 residues in the CDR3. Trimming removed 5 bases from V and 4 bases from J; junction bases left unmatched: 14. The germline V gene encodes CDR1 DFQATT and CDR2 SNEGSKA (reference sequence). Multiplex touch-down PCR with TRB-A/B primers amplified rearranged V-D-J TRB sequences. TCRdb itself ran the multiplex PCR reads through MiXCR, one entry per CDR3 protein. The table shows fewer than 4,500 distinct CDR3 sequences, with around 39% occurring only once. Amplification of TCR beta used genomic DNA extracted from peripheral blood.

Sequenced input: blood. The chain recombines TRBV20-1 with TRBJ2-7; 7 positions agree with TRBD2. The clonotype was recovered from a human donor with a blood cancer. Here the CDR3 reads CSASKASGPPYEQYF. The CDR3 DNA sequence: TGCAGTGCTTCGAAGGCTAGCGGTCCCCCTTACGAGCAGTACTTC.